Reported below is one T cell receptor (beta chain). The source material, RNA transcripts, was used to amplify TCR beta CDR3 regions. HTBI primers were the set used in a first-round RT-PCR of the TCR CDR3. TCRdb called the multiplex PCR reads again in MiXCR, with one record for every CDR3 protein. The repertoire holds more than 350,000 distinct CDR3 sequences, around 15% seen once, with about 20% in the top ten. The entry originates in a study of T cells in Graves' hyperthyroidism and ophthalmopathy. Study-level background: Staff took peripheral blood when the initial diagnosis was made, before any treatment began.

There are 16 residues in the CDR3. The trim removed 4 bases at V and 10 bases at J, leaving 10 bases unmatched. CDR1 MNHEY and CDR2 SMNVEV come from the germline V gene (reference sequence). Exclusion of patients followed from uncontrolled infection, other autoimmune disease, pregnancy or lactation. The TCR comes from an older woman with Graves' ophthalmopathy. The chain links TRBV27 to TRBJ2-1, with 13 bases aligning to TRBD2. Source material: blood. The DNA of the CDR3 is TGTGCCAGCAGTTCAAGACTAGCGGGAGGCCCCAGGGAGCAGTTCTTC. This codes for CASSSRLAGGPREQFF.